This T cell receptor beta chain was identified in a study of cytomegalovirus exposure and HLA in healthy donors. General study results and limits: A likely sequencing artifact accounted for one observed cluster of highly shared sequence variants.

As for this clone: Its antigen remains unidentified.

This CDR3 region has 13 residues. J gave up 10 bases and V 11 bases, and 15 bases lay outside the gene matches. Germline V gene lookup returns CDR1 MNHEY and CDR2 SMNVEV (reference sequence). PCR primers comprised 60 Vbeta and 13 Jbeta primers. Original processing methods: In a later analysis, of 80 million or so unique beta chains, around 9.9 million appeared in at least two donors. Assay: immunoSEQ multiplex PCR; the TCRdb copy retains only in-frame clones and omits some. V and J calls and clone size are those listed in that table; D and trimming were worked out from the DNA. This sample carries 70,000 or so clones, almost 85% of them seen once, and the ten largest clones take roughly 2%.

This chain uses TRBV27 with TRBJ1-1; 8 nucleotides line up with TRBD1. The sequenced material came from PBMCs. This clonotype was obtained from a man between 18 and 35 years old in good health and CMV-seronegative. CDR3 region: CASPPWDRPGAFF. The CDR3 nucleotides are TGTGCCTCTCCTCCATGGGACAGGCCTGGAGCTTTCTTT.